Below, 10 T cell receptor beta chains from the same sample are listed, as sequenced in a study of blood T cell repertoires in COVID-19 (dated by TCRdb to 2020 to 2022). The library was obtained by the immunoSEQ multiplex PCR assay. The immuneACCESS repertoire file appears here via TCRdb, limited to in-frame rearrangements. These files lack a portion of the clones; in checked studies, under half of the deficit traces to unresolved V genes, and the cause of the others is not known. The sample table contains some 290,000 clones; only one count was recorded for approximately 87% of them. The ten biggest clones cover less than 3.5% of the sample. The sequenced sample was peripheral blood. These TCRs come from a woman in her twenties or thirties with COVID-19, enrolled during active disease.

This chain links TRBV5-4 with TRBJ1-2, with D maybe TRBD1 (5 bases). In germline, CDR1 is SGHNT, CDR2 YYREEE (reference sequence). This CDR3 is 13 amino acids long. V gave up 0 bases and J gave up 6 bases, with 9 bases separating them. The CDR3 DNA is TGTGCCAGCAGCTTGGCAGGGCTGGATGGCTACACCTTC. It yields the protein CASSLAGLDGYTF.

V and J are TRBV7-2 and TRBJ2-4; TRBD1 matches at 9 bases. The V gene end was trimmed by 1 base and the J gene end by 15 bases; junction bases not matched to a gene: 10. Germline V gene sequence: CDR1 SGHTA, CDR2 FQGNSA. The CDR3 consists of 14 residues. Written as DNA, the CDR3 is TGTGCCAGCAGCTTAGGGATTTCCGGGACAGGGAGGTACTTC. Its translation: CASSLGISGTGRYF.

Only one count was recorded for this clone. The chain carries TRBV9 and TRBJ2-1, with 11 bases fitting TRBD1. CDR1 SGDLS and CDR2 YYNGEE come from the germline V gene. The CDR3 is 16 amino acids. V gave up 1 base and J gave up 7 bases; unmatched junction bases: 7. CDR3 in DNA: TGTGCCAGCAGCGTAAGGGCCGGGACAGGGGGGAATGAGCAGTTCTTC. The encoded protein is CASSVRAGTGGNEQFF.

The chain has TRBV9 and TRBJ1-5; the match to TRBD1 covers 8 bases. From germline, CDR1 is SGDLS and CDR2 YYNGEE. CDR3 length: 15 amino acids. V trimming: 4 bases; J trimming: 3 bases; junction bases outside the gene matches: 6. The CDR3 region is CASSNGQGLNQPQHF. CDR3 nucleotide sequence: TGTGCCAGCAGCAACGGACAGGGACTCAATCAGCCCCAGCATTTT.

The V and J genes are TRBV21-1 and TRBJ1-1; TRBD1, as called in the table, went unchecked against the DNA. TRBV21-1 is given as a pseudogene. The CDR3 loop spans 13 amino acids. DNA of the CDR3: TGTGCCAGCACGGGACAGGGTGACACTGAAGCTTTCTTT. As protein: CASTGQGDTEAFF.

The V call is TRBV5-6, the J call TRBJ2-1; a possible D gene is TRBD1 (5 bases). In germline, CDR1 is SGHDT, CDR2 YYEEEE. The germline V and J ends were trimmed by 5 bases and 6 bases, with 18 bases remaining between them. The CDR3 has 15 residues. CDR3 nucleotide sequence: TGTGCCAGCAGTAAGACAGCAACTTATTTCAATGAGCAGTTCTTC. Protein product: CASSKTATYFNEQFF.

This chain connects TRBV5-5 to TRBJ1-4; TRBD1 matches at 12 bases. Trimming at V came to 4 bases and at J to 8 bases, leaving 15 bases not matched to a gene. CDR3 size: 18 residues. CDR1 SGHKS and CDR2 YYEKEE come from the germline V gene (reference sequence). In nucleotides, the CDR3 is TGTGCCAGCAGCCCGGGGTGGGGACAGGGGGCCCCGGGAGAAAAACTGTTTTTT. This gives the protein CASSPGWGQGAPGEKLFF.

This chain links TRBV14 with TRBJ1-1; 7 nucleotides line up with TRBD1. V trimming: 1 base; J trimming: 4 bases; junction bases outside the gene matches: 3. Germline lookup yields CDR1 SGHDN and CDR2 FVKESK. The CDR3 totals 14 residues. This CDR3 reads CASSQAAGGTEAFF. Written as DNA, the CDR3 is TGTGCCAGCAGCCAAGCTGCAGGGGGCACTGAAGCTTTCTTT.

This clone was observed a single time. The chain joins TRBV5-1 to TRBJ2-2, with 8 bases that match TRBD1. CDR3 length: 16 amino acids. The V segment lost 0 bases and the J segment 1 base; nucleotides outside the gene matches: 2. Germline V gene lookup returns CDR1 SGHRS and CDR2 YFSETQ. The CDR3: CASSLDGTGNTGELFF. The CDR3 nucleotides are TGCGCCAGCAGCTTGGATGGGACAGGGAACACCGGGGAGCTGTTTTTT.

The chain joins TRBV20-1 to TRBJ2-3; D perhaps matches TRBD2 (5 bases). CDR1 is DFQATT and CDR2 is SNEGSKA in the germline V gene (reference sequence). This CDR3 is 11 amino acids long. The CDR3 nucleotides read TGCGGAGGACTCCTCACAGATACGCAGTATTTT. Amino acids: CGGLLTDTQYF.